Detailed here is one TCR beta chain. It is unclear where the CDR3 begins or ends on the DNA, so no DNA is shown, and the CDR3 is as TCRdb lists it. The data are from a study of CDR3 diversity in severe acne. TCRdb passed the PCR reads through MiXCR, listing each CDR3 protein once. The sample lists roughly 100,000 distinct CDR3 sequences, roughly half seen once, with 12% in the top ten. Germline V gene lookup returns CDR1 SEHNR and CDR2 FQNEAQ (reference sequence). The CDR3 is 23 amino acids long, termini counted. This chain joins TRBV7-9 and TRBJ2-1; TRBD2 reflects the table's D call only, with no check against the DNA. The sequencing sample was made of blood. The sequence was obtained from a male donor with acne. The CDR3 region is CASSLYICSARDDYWRESDEQFF.